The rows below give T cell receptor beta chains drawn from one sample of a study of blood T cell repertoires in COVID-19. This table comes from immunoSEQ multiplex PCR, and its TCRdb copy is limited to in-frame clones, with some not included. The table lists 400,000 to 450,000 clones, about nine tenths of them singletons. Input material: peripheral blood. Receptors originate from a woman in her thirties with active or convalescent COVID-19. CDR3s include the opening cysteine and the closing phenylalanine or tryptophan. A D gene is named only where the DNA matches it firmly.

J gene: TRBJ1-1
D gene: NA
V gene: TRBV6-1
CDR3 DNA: TGTGCCAGCAGTGCCTACATAACACGGGGGAACACTGAAGCTTTCTTT
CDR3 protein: CASSAYITRGNTEAFF

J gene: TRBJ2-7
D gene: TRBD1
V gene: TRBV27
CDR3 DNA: TGTGCCAGCAGTTTAAAGGGACAGGGCTCCTACGAGCAGTACTTC
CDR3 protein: CASSLKGQGSYEQYF

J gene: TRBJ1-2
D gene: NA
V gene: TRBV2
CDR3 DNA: TGTGTGGCAGGGGCTAACTATGGCTACACCTTC
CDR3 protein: CVAGANYGYTF

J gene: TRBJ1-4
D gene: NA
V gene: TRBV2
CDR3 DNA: TGTGCCAGCAGTGTCCGGGGAACGTATAATGAAAAACTGTTTTTT
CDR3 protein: CASSVRGTYNEKLFF

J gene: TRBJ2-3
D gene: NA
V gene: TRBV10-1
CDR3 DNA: TGCGCCAGCAGTACACGCACAGGGAGCACAGATACGCAGTATTTT
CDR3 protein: CASSTRTGSTDTQYF

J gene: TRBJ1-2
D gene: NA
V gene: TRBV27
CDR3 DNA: TGTGCCAGCAGTGTTACCGGGATTAATCCCTATGGCTACACCTTC
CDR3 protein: CASSVTGINPYGYTF

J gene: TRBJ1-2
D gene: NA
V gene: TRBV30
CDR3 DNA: TGTGCCTACCGAGGCTGGGACTATGGCTACACCTTC
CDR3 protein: CAYRGWDYGYTF

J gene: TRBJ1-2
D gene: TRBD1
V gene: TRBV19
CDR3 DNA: TGTGCCAGTAGCCCAACACTAGGACAGGGGTCGTGGGGCTACACCTTC
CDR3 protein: CASSPTLGQGSWGYTF

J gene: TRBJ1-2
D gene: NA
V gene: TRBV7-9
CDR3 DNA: TGTGCCAGCAGCTTAAGTACGGGTTATGGCTACACCTTC
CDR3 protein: CASSLSTGYGYTF

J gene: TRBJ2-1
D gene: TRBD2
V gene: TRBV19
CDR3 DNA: TGTGCCAGTAGTGAACTAGCGGGAGGAATAATCTCCTACAATGAGCAGTTCTTC
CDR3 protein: CASSELAGGIISYNEQFF